The source of this TCR beta chain is a study of tumor-infiltrating lymphocytes in primary liver carcinoma. A remark on this clonotype: The junction does not match germline at one end; this may be a read error.

Germline lookup yields CDR1 SGHAT and CDR2 FQNNGV. This CDR3 contains 14 residues. Making TCR beta cDNA involved 400 to 600 ng total RNA and a constant-region primer. Three rounds of nested multiplex PCR with slightly modified ARM-PCR produced TCR beta libraries. Rounds one and two of PCR, each of approximately 11 cycles, were primed with TRBV1-TRBV30 forward primers and a C-beta reverse primer. TCRdb independently ran MiXCR on the multiplex PCR reads; one entry per CDR3 protein. The sample has 300,000 to 400,000 distinct CDR3 sequences, approximately 64% seen once. Germline DNA was extracted alongside blood RNA, which was obtained from unsorted whole blood.

This TCR was sampled from a middle-aged man with primary liver carcinoma and hepatitis B virus infection. The sequenced sample consisted of peripheral blood. V and J are TRBV11-2 and TRBJ2-5, with D perhaps matching TRBD2 (5 bases). DNA for the CDR3: TGTGCCAGCATCTTAGCCGGGATACAAGAGACCCAGTACTTC. Translated, it gives CASILAGIQETQYF. Together with reference TRBV11-2 and TRBJ2-5, the CDR3 gives the full variable domain: EAGVAQSPRYKIIEKRQSVAFWCNPISGHATLYWYQQILGQGPKLLIQFQNNGVVDDSQLPKDRFSAERLKGVDSTLKIQPAKLEDSAVYLCASILAGIQETQYFGPGTRLLVL.